This TCR beta chain is from a study of blood T cell repertoires in COVID-19. Method: immunoSEQ multiplex PCR; TCRdb's copy keeps in-frame clones and lacks some. The data contain 250,000 to 300,000 clones, approximately 90% of them singletons. The receptor was isolated from a woman aged 60-75 years in a cohort exposed to, infected with or recovered from COVID-19 (not recorded which). The sequenced material came from PBMCs or T cells enriched from blood (not recorded which).

CDR3 DNA: TGTGCCAGCAGCTCTCAAATTGGACAGGGGGCTCAAACCGGGGAGCTGTTTTTT. It is translated as CASSSQIGQGAQTGELFF. The chain combines TRBV7-9 with TRBJ2-2, with TRBD1 identical over 11 bases. CDR1 and CDR2 (germline): SEHNR, FQNEAQ (reference sequence). With 4 bases clipped from V and 5 bases from J, the junction kept 12 bases outside the gene matches. The CDR3 is made up of 18 amino acids.